The rows below give T cell receptor beta chains drawn from one sample of a study of response to subunit inactivated influenza vaccine. In TCRdb, the RT-PCR reads were re-called with MiXCR into one record per CDR3 protein. The sample carries under 550,000 distinct CDR3 sequences, 6.5% to 8% recorded once. Sample: PBMCs from blood, taken about 23 months after vaccination. The receptors were gathered from a man aged 50-75 years who received an inactivated influenza vaccine. The CDR3 runs from the conserved cysteine through the conserved F or W. D genes are given only for firm matches. Where a row states a size, it is once, few, many or the class of an expanded clone; other rows omit it.

len	v_gene	j_gene	d_gene	abundance	CDR3aa	CDR3nt
12	TRBV29-1	TRBJ1-1	-	few	CSAALMDTEAFF	TGCAGCGCTGCTTTGATGGACACTGAAGCTTTCTTT
14	TRBV28	TRBJ2-2	-	many	CASRGQVLTGELFF	TGTGCCAGCCGTGGGCAGGTCTTAACCGGGGAGCTGTTTTTT
12	TRBV12-3/TRBV12-4	TRBJ1-2	-	many	CASSPPHGGYTF	TGTGCCAGCAGCCCACCTCACGGGGGCTACACCTTC
12	TRBV29-1	TRBJ2-2	-	few	CSVRLADGELFF	TGCAGCGTTAGGTTAGCGGACGGGGAGCTGTTTTTT
19	TRBV4-3	TRBJ2-1	-	-	CASSQDLRGGRKVYNEQFF	TGCGCCAGCAGCCAAGATCTGAGAGGGGGGAGGAAAGTCTACAATGAGCAGTTCTTC
15	TRBV7-3	TRBJ2-1	TRBD2	few	CASSPVLARKGEQFF	TGTGCCAGCAGCCCGGTACTAGCGAGGAAAGGAGAGCAGTTCTTC
14	TRBV20-1	TRBJ2-1	-	-	CSANAGGTGNEQFF	TGCAGTGCTAATGCGGGGGGGACAGGTAATGAGCAGTTCTTC
17	TRBV7-8	TRBJ2-3	TRBD2	many	CASSYRLAGVRTDTQYF	TGTGCCAGCAGTTACAGACTAGCGGGGGTTCGCACAGATACGCAGTATTTT
18	TRBV24-1	TRBJ2-3	TRBD2	-	CATSDSLGLAESTDTQYF	TGTGCCACCAGTGATTCGTTGGGACTAGCGGAAAGCACAGATACGCAGTATTTT
15	TRBV7-9	TRBJ1-2	-	-	CASSPSGSIGYGYTF	TGTGCCAGCAGTCCTTCGGGGTCCATCGGCTATGGCTACACCTTC
17	TRBV20-1	TRBJ2-6	-	-	CSAREDKIYSGANVLTF	TGCAGTGCTAGAGAAGACAAAATTTACTCTGGGGCCAACGTCCTGACTTTC
16	TRBV4-3	TRBJ2-1	TRBD2	few	CASSQGLAGSYNEQFF	TGCGCCAGCAGCCAAGGACTAGCGGGATCCTACAATGAGCAGTTCTTC
11	TRBV29-1	TRBJ2-3	-	-	CSVESIDTQYF	TGCAGCGTTGAATCCATCGATACGCAGTATTTT
13	TRBV19	TRBJ2-7	-	-	CASSPRTFNEQYF	TGTGCCAGTAGTCCACGGACCTTCAACGAGCAGTACTTC
18	TRBV9	TRBJ2-7	TRBD2	-	CASSVNSGLAGSPYEQYF	TGTGCCAGCAGCGTAAACTCGGGACTAGCGGGAAGTCCCTACGAGCAGTACTTC
14	TRBV18	TRBJ1-2	-	few	CASSRDRSNYGYTF	TGTGCCAGCTCACGCGACAGATCAAACTATGGCTACACCTTC
24	TRBV18	TRBJ2-1	TRBD2	-	CASSTLTGLAGAHYSGASYNEQFF	TGTGCCAGCTCAACTCTGACCGGGCTAGCGGGGGCCCACTACTCAGGGGCTTCCTACAATGAGCAGTTCTTC
14	TRBV12-3/TRBV12-4	TRBJ2-7	-	few	CASSPDISSYEQYF	TGTGCCAGCAGCCCGGACATCTCCTCCTACGAGCAGTACTTC
18	TRBV27	TRBJ2-7	-	many	CASSLQGSEAYNSYEQYF	TGTGCCAGCAGTCTTCAGGGATCGGAAGCTTATAACTCCTACGAGCAGTACTTC
15	TRBV20-1	TRBJ1-6	-	few	CSAREQSSYNSPLHF	TGCAGTGCTAGAGAACAGAGCTCCTATAATTCACCCCTCCACTTT
13	TRBV20-1	TRBJ2-3	-	many	CSASGSFIGTQYF	TGCAGTGCTAGCGGGAGTTTTATCGGTACGCAGTATTTT
12	TRBV12-3/TRBV12-4	TRBJ2-1	-	-	CASSQLAFEQFF	TGTGCCAGCAGCCAACTAGCTTTTGAGCAGTTCTTC
13	TRBV19	TRBJ1-1	-	few	CASSMGQNTEAFF	TGTGCCAGTAGTATGGGGCAGAACACTGAAGCTTTCTTT
14	TRBV20-1	TRBJ2-4	TRBD2	many	CSARPQAGKNIQYF	TGCAGTGCTAGACCCCAAGCGGGAAAAAACATTCAGTACTTC
16	TRBV28	TRBJ1-4	TRBD1	-	CASSFRTGGTNEKLFF	TGTGCCAGCAGTTTTAGGACAGGGGGAACTAATGAAAAACTGTTTTTT
16	TRBV27	TRBJ1-1	-	-	CASSNLPTGMNTEAFF	TGTGCCAGCTCAAATTTACCCACAGGGATGAACACTGAAGCTTTCTTT